This is a list of T cell receptor beta chains from one sample in a study of blood T cell repertoires in COVID-19. Libraries were prepared by immunoSEQ multiplex PCR; TCRdb keeps only in-frame clonotypes and omits some of them. The sample holds tens of thousands of clones, more than 80% seen once. Sequenced material: peripheral blood. These receptors were taken from a man aged 40-50 years with acute or convalescent COVID-19. The CDR3 runs from the conserved cysteine through the conserved F or W. D genes are given only for firm matches. Size is omitted from some rows. Given values are once, few, many or a class for expanded clones.

clone_size | cdr3_length | j_call | v_call | d_call | cdr3_aa | cdr3_nt
NA | 20 | TRBJ2-1 | TRBV5-1 | TRBD2 | CASSLGLAVYRIQVYNEQFF | TGCGCCAGCAGCTTGGGGCTAGCGGTGTACCGAATCCAGGTCTACAATGAGCAGTTCTTC
NA | 16 | TRBJ1-5 | TRBV24-1 | TRBD1 | CATSDSRTGINQPQHF | TGTGCCACCAGTGATTCCAGGACAGGTATCAATCAGCCCCAGCATTTT
NA | 15 | TRBJ2-4 | TRBV2 | TRBD1 | CASTRDRGAKNIQYF | TGTGCCAGCACTCGGGACAGGGGAGCCAAAAACATTCAGTACTTC
NA | 15 | TRBJ2-2 | TRBV7-6 | TRBD1 | CASSPNSQGVGELFF | TGTGCCAGCAGTCCCAATTCACAGGGGGTCGGGGAGCTGTTTTTT
NA | 17 | TRBJ2-2 | TRBV9 | NA | CASSITGYGANTGELFF | TGTGCCAGCAGCATCACAGGGTACGGCGCGAACACCGGGGAGCTGTTTTTT
NA | 13 | TRBJ1-2 | TRBV6-1 | NA | CASSEQGIRGYTF | TGTGCCAGCAGTGAACAGGGTATTCGGGGCTACACCTTC
NA | 17 | TRBJ2-5 | TRBV18 | NA | CASSPPAQGTRQETQYF | TGTGCCAGCTCACCACCGGCTCAGGGGACCCGACAAGAGACCCAGTACTTC
NA | 13 | TRBJ2-7 | TRBV2 | NA | CASSVGSIYEQYF | TGTGCCAGCAGTGTGGGCAGCATCTACGAGCAGTACTTC
once | 13 | TRBJ2-5 | TRBV19 | NA | CASSNGIQETQYF | TGTGCCAGTAGTAACGGGATCCAAGAGACCCAGTACTTC
few | 15 | TRBJ1-2 | TRBV2 | NA | CASSDRQQTLYGYTF | TGTGCCAGCAGTGACCGACAGCAAACCCTCTATGGCTACACCTTC
NA | 12 | TRBJ1-1 | TRBV15 | NA | CATRDGSTEAFF | TGTGCCACCCGGGATGGGAGCACTGAAGCTTTCTTT
NA | 15 | TRBJ1-5 | TRBV19 | TRBD1 | CASSTPGQSNQPQHF | TGTGCCAGTAGTACGCCGGGACAGAGCAATCAGCCCCAGCATTTT
few | 15 | TRBJ2-7 | TRBV7-9 | TRBD2 | CASRDRTSGSHEQYF | TGTGCCAGCAGGGATAGGACTAGCGGGAGCCACGAGCAGTACTTC
NA | 16 | TRBJ1-2 | TRBV24-1 | NA | CATSDAGTQGYSGYTF | TGTGCCACCAGTGACGCCGGGACTCAGGGATACTCTGGCTACACCTTC
NA | 18 | TRBJ2-3 | TRBV9 | NA | CASSASTATRGATDTQYF | TGTGCCAGCAGCGCCAGTACGGCGACTCGGGGGGCAACAGATACGCAGTATTTT
NA | 16 | TRBJ1-1 | TRBV7-2 | TRBD1 | CASSLYSQGAGTEAFF | TGTGCCAGCAGCTTATATAGCCAGGGGGCCGGCACTGAAGCTTTCTTT
NA | 15 | TRBJ2-2 | TRBV5-6 | TRBD1 | CASSRGLGDTGELFF | TGTGCCAGCTCTAGGGGGCTAGGTGACACCGGGGAGCTGTTTTTT
NA | 13 | TRBJ1-2 | TRBV19 | NA | CASSISNRGGYTF | TGTGCCAGTAGTATTTCCAATAGGGGTGGCTACACCTTC
few | 16 | TRBJ2-3 | TRBV7-8 | TRBD2 | CASSLVSGRAADTQYF | TGTGCCAGCAGCTTAGTTAGCGGGAGAGCGGCAGATACGCAGTATTTT
few | 15 | TRBJ1-1 | TRBV19 | TRBD1 | CASSTHQGGNTEAFF | TGTGCCAGTAGTACCCACCAGGGGGGAAACACTGAAGCTTTCTTT
NA | 18 | TRBJ2-3 | TRBV6-1 | TRBD2 | CASSDPGLAGVGTDTQYF | TGTGCCAGCAGTGACCCGGGACTAGCGGGAGTGGGCACAGATACGCAGTATTTT
once | 12 | TRBJ2-3 | TRBV7-9 | NA | CASSLGRDTQYF | TGTGCCAGCAGCTTGGGGAGAGATACGCAGTATTTT
NA | 12 | TRBJ2-7 | TRBV7-9 | TRBD2 | CASSPGGDEQYF | TGTGCCAGCAGCCCGGGGGGGGACGAGCAGTACTTC
NA | 17 | TRBJ2-1 | TRBV15 | TRBD2 | CATSREGLAGGQREQFF | TGTGCCACCAGCAGAGAGGGACTAGCGGGAGGGCAACGCGAGCAGTTCTTC
NA | 17 | TRBJ1-3 | TRBV9 | NA | CASSVEGHLYSGNTIYF | TGTGCCAGCAGCGTAGAGGGACACCTGTACTCTGGAAACACCATATATTTT
NA | 16 | TRBJ1-3 | TRBV7-2 | NA | CASSLTPGDSGNTIYF | TGTGCCAGCAGCTTAACCCCAGGGGATTCCGGAAACACCATATATTTT
NA | 12 | TRBJ1-1 | TRBV30 | TRBD1 | CAWRGQGREAFF | TGTGCCTGGAGGGGACAGGGCCGAGAAGCTTTCTTT
NA | 14 | TRBJ2-1 | TRBV23-1 | NA | CASSRREPYNEQFF | TGCGCCAGCAGTCGCAGGGAACCCTACAATGAGCAGTTCTTC
once | 18 | TRBJ2-4 | TRBV5-1 | TRBD2 | CASSLASLAGLAKNIQYF | TGCGCCAGCAGCTTGGCCTCACTAGCGGGCCTAGCCAAAAACATTCAGTACTTC
NA | 13 | TRBJ1-1 | TRBV5-1 | NA | CASSLGQRTEAFF | TGCGCCAGCAGCTTGGGACAGCGCACTGAAGCTTTCTTT
NA | 13 | TRBJ1-1 | TRBV12-3/TRBV12-4 | NA | CASSLEGPTEAFF | TGTGCCAGCAGTTTGGAGGGGCCCACTGAAGCTTTCTTT
NA | 12 | TRBJ2-1 | TRBV3-1/TRBV3-2 | NA | CASSQVRREQFF | TGTGCCAGCAGCCAAGTAAGGAGGGAGCAGTTCTTC
NA | 15 | TRBJ1-1 | TRBV29-1 | TRBD1 | CSVDRAGGMNTEAFF | TGCAGCGTTGACAGGGCAGGGGGCATGAACACTGAAGCTTTCTTT
NA | 14 | TRBJ2-3 | TRBV5-6 | NA | CASSLTGHTDTQYF | TGTGCCAGCAGCCTCACAGGTCACACAGATACGCAGTATTTT
NA | 15 | TRBJ1-1 | TRBV5-1 | NA | CASSPTAGVDTEAFF | TGCGCCAGCAGCCCAACCGCGGGGGTGGACACTGAAGCTTTCTTT
NA | 18 | TRBJ1-5 | TRBV14 | NA | CASSQRTSSRGGTQPQHF | TGTGCCAGCAGCCAAAGGACGTCTTCCAGGGGTGGGACTCAGCCCCAGCATTTT
NA | 16 | TRBJ2-2 | TRBV24-1 | TRBD2 | CATSDRGGANTGELFF | TGTGCCACCAGTGATCGGGGGGGCGCGAACACCGGGGAGCTGTTTTTT
NA | 17 | TRBJ2-3 | TRBV5-4 | NA | CASSLSVSVASFDTQYF | TGTGCCAGCAGCTTGTCAGTGTCAGTTGCTTCTTTCGATACGCAGTATTTT